These 6 T cell receptor beta chains came from one sample sequenced in a study of blood T cell repertoires in COVID-19. Clones were read by immunoSEQ multiplex PCR, and TCRdb kept only the in-frame ones, dropping some. The data hold hundreds of thousands of clones, with 88% observed a single time. The source material was PBMCs or T cells enriched from blood (not recorded which). The receptors come from a middle-aged woman with acute COVID-19.

The chain recombines TRBV7-9 with TRBJ1-2; 7 bases are a match to TRBD1. Per germline, CDR1 SEHNR and CDR2 FQNEAQ (reference sequence). This CDR3 has 17 residues. With V trimmed by 5 bases and J by 0 bases, 12 bases remained unmatched. Here the CDR3 DNA reads TGTGCCAGCAGCCGAATGACAGGGCTGTCGACTAACTATGGCTACACCTTC. It codes for CASSRMTGLSTNYGYTF.

This rearrangement joins TRBV29-1 to TRBJ1-1, with 7 bases identical to TRBD1. J gave up 4 bases and V 7 bases, and 12 bases lay outside the gene matches. The CDR3 has 14 amino acids. In germline, CDR1 is SQVTM, CDR2 ANQGSEA. DNA of the CDR3: TGCAGCGCACGAAGAGGGACAGAGGGCACTGAAGCTTTCTTT. Its protein product is CSARRGTEGTEAFF.

The V call is TRBV7-6, the J call TRBJ2-1, with 11 bases aligning to TRBD2. Germline CDR1 SGHVS, CDR2 FNYEAQ. The CDR3 sequence is 16 residues long. V lost 0 bases, J lost 10 bases, and 8 bases stayed unmatched. The CDR3 DNA sequence: TGTGCCAGCAGCTTAGCGCCAACTAGCGGGGGCCAGGAGCAGTTCTTC. Its translation: CASSLAPTSGGQEQFF.

The chain recombines TRBV5-6 with TRBJ2-3; no definite D call. V dropped 0 bases and J dropped 2 bases, with 7 bases sitting between them. The CDR3 contains 14 residues. Germline assignment: CDR1 SGHDT and CDR2 YYEEEE. In nucleotides, the CDR3 is TGTGCCAGCAGCTTGGGGGCAGCCACAGATACGCAGTATTTT. Translation gives CASSLGAATDTQYF.

The chain recombines TRBV9 with TRBJ2-4; 11 positions agree with TRBD1. V dropped 3 bases and J dropped 7; count of bases not matched to a gene: 3. Germline CDR1 is SGDLS and CDR2 is YYNGEE. The CDR3 is 14 residues long. This CDR3 reads CASSAGDRGNIQYF. Here the CDR3 DNA reads TGTGCCAGCAGCGCCGGGGACAGGGGGAACATTCAGTACTTC.

The CDR3 spells CASTEDTVGYGYTF. The CDR3 bases are TGTGCCAGCACCGAAGACACGGTAGGCTATGGCTACACCTTC. The chain recombines TRBV9 with TRBJ1-2; unclear D gene. Trimming removed 6 bases at V and 4 bases at J, with 16 bases between. CDR3 length equals 14 residues. CDR1 and CDR2 (germline): SGDLS, YYNGEE.